The 28 T cell receptor beta chains below come from one sample, sequenced in a study of technical replicates of blood from a few donors. Sequenced by immunoSEQ multiplex PCR; TCRdb stores in-frame clones only, minus some. The sample holds roughly 68,000 clones, roughly 92% seen once. The specimen was PBMCs. Receptors were obtained from a human donor in good health. Some clones in this sample may be carry-over from other donors' samples.

This chain connects TRBV6-1 to TRBJ2-1, with D perhaps TRBD1 (5 bases). The CDR3 loop spans 14 amino acids. The germline CDR1 and CDR2 sequences are MNHNS and SASEGT. Trimming shortened V by 0 bases and J by 7 bases, and 10 bases separated the two germline ends. Here the CDR3 reads CASSEAAGLNEQFF. CDR3 in DNA: TGTGCCAGCAGTGAAGCGGCAGGGTTAAATGAGCAGTTCTTC.

This clone is a singleton in its sample. The V gene is TRBV6-1, the J gene TRBJ2-2; the D gene is possibly TRBD2 (5 bases). Germline V lookup: CDR1 MNHNS, CDR2 SASEGT. V was shortened by 0 bases and J by 6 bases, with 8 bases between the two germline ends. The CDR3 sequence is 14 residues long. The CDR3 DNA follows: TGTGCCAGCAGTGAAGCGAGGGTGGCCGGGGAGCTGTTTTTT. This gives the protein CASSEARVAGELFF.

CDR3 sequence: CASSQVSSGSGETQYF. In DNA, the CDR3 is TGCGCCAGCAGCCAAGTCTCTAGCGGGAGCGGTGAGACCCAGTACTTC. The chain couples TRBV4-1 to TRBJ2-5; the match to TRBD2 covers 10 bases. CDR1 is MGHRA, CDR2 YSYEKL, per germline. With V trimmed by 1 base and J by 5 bases, 7 bases remained unmatched. This CDR3 comprises 16 residues.

In its sample, this clone was seen a few times. The rearrangement joins TRBV6-4 to TRBJ2-2; 9 bases agree with TRBD2. The CDR3 runs to 16 residues. The junction had 4 bases not matched to a gene; V was cut back by 0 bases and J by 5 bases. Germline lookup yields CDR1 MRHNA and CDR2 SNTAGT. The CDR3 DNA reads as TGTGCCAGCAGTGACTCTTTAGCGGGAGCAACCGGGGAGCTGTTTTTT. Its translation is CASSDSLAGATGELFF.

This chain joins TRBV5-1 and TRBJ2-2, with 11 bases that match TRBD1. This CDR3 is 17 amino acids long. In germline, CDR1 is SGHRS, CDR2 YFSETQ. V lost 3 bases to trimming and J lost 2 bases; unmatched junction nucleotides: 6. The CDR3 protein is CASSSVRTGGNTGELFF. The CDR3 nucleotides are TGCGCCAGCAGCTCCGTACGGACAGGGGGCAACACCGGGGAGCTGTTTTTT.

This rearrangement joins TRBV6-5 to TRBJ2-3; 7 bases line up with TRBD1. Unmatched junction bases numbered 5, after V lost 6 bases and J lost 2 bases. Germline assignment: CDR1 MNHEY and CDR2 SVGAGI. The CDR3 totals 14 residues. The chain's CDR3 is CASRLGQSTDTQYF. The CDR3 DNA follows: TGTGCCAGCAGACTGGGACAGTCCACAGATACGCAGTATTTT.

The chain links TRBV6-1 to TRBJ1-3, with 10 positions matching TRBD1. The CDR3 totals 15 residues. The ends lost 7 bases at V and 9 bases at J; junction bases unmatched: 12. The V gene's germline CDR1 is MNHNS and CDR2 SASEGT. As DNA, the CDR3 is TGTGCCAGCAACTCCCGGGACAGGGGTTATGGCACCATATATTTT. This codes for CASNSRDRGYGTIYF.

The rearrangement links TRBV10-2 to TRBJ2-1, with 8 positions matching TRBD1. Germline loops: CDR1 WSHSY, CDR2 SAAADI. CDR3 length: 15 amino acids. The V gene end was trimmed by 5 bases and the J gene end by 8 bases; junction bases not matched to a gene: 11. The CDR3 loop is CASSPWTGRGDEQFF. The CDR3 DNA reads TGCGCCAGCAGTCCTTGGACAGGGAGAGGGGATGAGCAGTTCTTC.

V and J are TRBV4-3 and TRBJ2-6, with 12 bases lining up with TRBD1. In germline, CDR1 is LGHNA, CDR2 YSLEER. The CDR3 contains 19 residues. With 4 bases clipped from V and 1 base from J, the junction kept 8 bases outside the gene matches. The DNA for the CDR3 is TGCGCCAGCAGCCCAAGGGACAGGGGGCCTTTGTCTGGGGCCAACGTCCTGACTTTC. It codes for CASSPRDRGPLSGANVLTF.

The rearrangement joins TRBV5-1 to TRBJ1-6; D remains unclear. V lost 5 bases and J lost 9, with 12 bases in between. From germline, CDR1 is SGHRS and CDR2 YFSETQ. This CDR3 contains 13 residues. The CDR3 bases are TGCGCCAGCAGGACTCGAGTGGGTTCACCCCTCCACTTT. This encodes CASRTRVGSPLHF.

The rearrangement uses TRBV29-1 and TRBJ2-1; D gene uncertain. This CDR3 region has 12 residues. Germline CDR1 is SQVTM and CDR2 is ANQGSEA. Deletions cut 5 bases from V and 3 bases from J, with 8 bases between. CDR3 nucleotides: TGCAGCGTTCTCAGGCTCTACAATGAGCAGTTCTTC. Amino acid sequence: CSVLRLYNEQFF.

The rearrangement links TRBV15 to TRBJ1-4, with D hard to call. Trimming shortened V by 5 bases and J by 0 bases, and 10 bases separated the two germline ends. Germline CDR1 is LNHNV and CDR2 is YYDKDF (reference sequence). The CDR3 covers 15 residues. The CDR3 DNA reads as TGTGCCACCAGCGGGCTCGGTGCAACTAATGAAAAACTGTTTTTT. The encoded protein is CATSGLGATNEKLFF.

The gene calls are TRBV5-1 and TRBJ1-2; 12 nucleotides match TRBD1. CDR3 length: 17 residues. Per germline, CDR1 SGHRS and CDR2 YFSETQ. J gave up 6 bases and V 5 bases, and 14 bases lay outside the gene matches. The CDR3 loop reads CASSPLLRGDRGHGYTF. The CDR3 DNA reads as TGCGCCAGCAGTCCCCTCTTACGGGGGGACAGGGGGCATGGCTACACCTTC. Filled out from reference TRBV5-1 and TRBJ1-2, the complete variable domain reads KAGVTQTPRYLIKTRGQQVTLSCSPISGHRSVSWYQQTPGQGLQFLFEYFSETQRNKGNFPGRFSGRQFSNSRSEMNVSTLELGDSALYLCASSPLLRGDRGHGYTFGSGTRLTVV.

This clone was seen once. The rearrangement uses TRBV18 and TRBJ1-4; 7 positions match TRBD1. V lost 6 bases to trimming and J lost 3 bases; unmatched junction nucleotides: 4. Germline assignment: CDR1 KGHSH and CDR2 LQKENI. The CDR3 runs to 14 residues. The CDR3 is CASSTGQPNEKLFF. CDR3 in DNA: TGTGCCAGCTCGACGGGACAGCCTAATGAAAAACTGTTTTTT.

The chain has TRBV4-2 and TRBJ1-2, with a tentative D call TRBD1 (6 bases). V dropped 0 bases and J dropped 5 bases, with 13 bases sitting between them. Looked up from germline, CDR1 is LGHNA and CDR2 is YNFKEQ. CDR3 length equals 15 residues. The CDR3 bases are TGTGCCAGCAGCCAAGATCCCAAGGGGGATTATGGCTACACCTTC. Its protein product is CASSQDPKGDYGYTF.

CDR3 protein: CASSPLPVNRGAFF. CDR3 sequence (DNA): TGCGCCAGCAGCCCTCTCCCGGTCAATCGAGGAGCTTTCTTT. V and J are TRBV4-3 and TRBJ1-1; D uncertain. The V gene's germline CDR1 is LGHNA and CDR2 YSLEER. The CDR3 is made up of 14 amino acids. The germline V and J ends were trimmed by 4 bases and 10 bases, with 19 bases remaining between them.

The rearrangement joins TRBV4-3 to TRBJ2-1, with 16 bases identical to TRBD2. Unmatched junction bases numbered 4, after V lost 8 bases and J lost 9 bases. The germline gives CDR1 LGHNA, CDR2 YSLEER. This CDR3 is 14 amino acids long. The CDR3 DNA reads TGCGCCAGCGGGGGACTAGCGGGGGGGAGTGAGCAGTTCTTC. Protein product: CASGGLAGGSEQFF.

The chain is built from TRBV7-9 and TRBJ2-7, with 8 bases lining up with TRBD1. Germline V gene sequence: CDR1 SEHNR, CDR2 FQNEAQ (reference sequence). After removal of 0 bases from V and 5 bases from J, the junction contained 3 bases not matched to a gene. The CDR3 covers 14 residues. The CDR3 DNA sequence: TGTGCCAGCAGCTTAGCACAGGGGGGCCACGAGCAGTACTTC. Translation: CASSLAQGGHEQYF.

The chain links TRBV7-2 to TRBJ2-7; 9 bases map to TRBD2. There are 13 residues in the CDR3. The ends lost 1 base at V and 5 bases at J; junction bases unmatched: 0. Germline lookup yields CDR1 SGHTA and CDR2 FQGNSA. CDR3 in amino acids: CASSLEREDEQYF. The CDR3 nucleotides are TGTGCCAGCAGCTTAGAGCGGGAGGACGAGCAGTACTTC.

The rearrangement joins TRBV19 to TRBJ2-1; 8 bases align to TRBD2. The CDR3 is 15 residues long. V was pared by 8 bases and J by 8 bases, with 14 bases of the junction left unmatched. Germline V lookup: CDR1 LNHDA, CDR2 SQIVND (reference sequence). The CDR3 sequence is CASRRASGPLDEQFF. CDR3 nucleotides: TGTGCCAGTCGAAGGGCTAGCGGGCCTCTCGATGAGCAGTTCTTC.

The rearrangement uses TRBV6-5 and TRBJ2-1; TRBD2 matches at 9 bases. This CDR3 comprises 13 residues. Germline CDR1 is MNHEY and CDR2 is SVGAGI. The V gene end was trimmed by 8 bases and the J gene end by 8 bases; junction bases not matched to a gene: 7. CDR3 amino acids: CASGAGGRDEQFF. The CDR3 DNA follows: TGTGCCAGCGGGGCGGGAGGGAGGGATGAGCAGTTCTTC.

The chain joins TRBV19 to TRBJ2-5; TRBD1 matches at 8 bases. The J call may be wrong; the DNA end is better matched by TRBJ2-7. The CDR3 runs to 15 residues. Germline assignment: CDR1 LNHDA and CDR2 SQIVND (reference sequence). CDR3 region: CASSPPGGAVYEQYF. The CDR3 nucleotides are TGTGCCAGTAGTCCCCCAGGGGGCGCTGTATACGAGCAGTACTTC.

The rearrangement links TRBV6-5 to TRBJ2-1; 11 bases align to TRBD2. With V trimmed by 4 bases and J by 3 bases, 2 bases remained unmatched. CDR3 size: 15 residues. Germline V lookup: CDR1 MNHEY, CDR2 SVGAGI. As DNA, the CDR3 is TGTGCCAGCAGTTCCCTAGCGGGAGGCTACAATGAGCAGTTCTTC. Translation: CASSSLAGGYNEQFF.

This clone was observed a single time. V usage is TRBV6-1 and J usage is TRBJ1-2; D is perhaps TRBD1 (5 bases). Germline V gene data show CDR1 as MNHNS and CDR2 as SASEGT. Trimming took 8 bases from V and 8 from J, leaving 12 bases between them. This CDR3 has 11 amino acids. The CDR3 loop reads CASEIGGGYTF. DNA for the CDR3: TGTGCCAGCGAAATTGGGGGGGGCTACACCTTC.

The gene calls are TRBV2 and TRBJ2-7, with D perhaps TRBD1 (6 bases). V was trimmed by 6 bases and J by 0 bases, leaving 12 bases between them. CDR1 SNHLY and CDR2 FYNNEI come from the germline V gene. CDR3 length equals 14 residues. CDR3 sequence reads: CASRNRDTSYEQYF. The DNA of the CDR3 is TGTGCCAGCAGGAACAGGGACACCTCCTACGAGCAGTACTTC.

The chain couples TRBV10-3 to TRBJ2-3, with unresolved D. CDR3 length: 14 amino acids. CDR1 ENHRY and CDR2 SYGVKD come from the germline V gene. Trimming pared 2 bases from V and 6 bases from J, leaving 12 bases between. This CDR3 reads CAISETRLSDTQYF. DNA of the CDR3: TGTGCCATCAGTGAGACCCGACTCAGCGATACGCAGTATTTT.

This chain joins TRBV12-5 and TRBJ2-7; D not resolved. V was clipped by 2 bases and J by 0 bases, with 11 bases between them. The CDR3 contains 15 residues. Germline CDR1 LGHNT, CDR2 FRNRAP. CDR3 sequence: CASGLLGFLSYEQYF. The CDR3 region has the DNA TGTGCTAGTGGTTTGTTGGGCTTCCTCTCCTACGAGCAGTACTTC.

This clone was detected once. DNA of the CDR3: TGCGCCAGCAGTCACGGGGGAGGGCCCGCAGATACGCAGTATTTT. It specifies CASSHGGGPADTQYF. This chain joins TRBV23-1 and TRBJ2-3; 7 bases are a match to TRBD2. TRBV23-1 is labeled an ORF, and its function is uncertain. The CDR3 is made up of 15 amino acids. With 3 bases clipped from V and 4 bases from J, the junction kept 7 bases outside the gene matches.